The 21 T cell receptor beta chains reported below all come from one sample, sequenced in a study of T cell changes during pregnancy in multiple sclerosis. Profiling relied on immunoSEQ multiplex PCR, and the TCRdb table lists in-frame clones only, not all of them. The sample records roughly 51,000 clones, about nine tenths being singletons. The starting material was CD4+ T cells from peripheral blood mononuclear cells, obtained after pregnancy. These receptors were collected from a female donor in good health, enrolled as a control in a pregnancy study.

CDR3 sequence (DNA): TGTGCCACCAAAAAGGACAGGACTTACTATGGCTACACCTTC. Translation: CATKKDRTYYGYTF. This chain joins TRBV2 and TRBJ1-2; TRBD1 aligns across 7 bases. The germline CDR1 and CDR2 sequences are SNHLY and FYNNEI. The CDR3 sequence is 14 residues long. V lost 10 bases, J lost 3 bases, and 11 bases stayed unmatched.

The chain is built from TRBV6-1 and TRBJ2-7; D might be TRBD1 (5 bases). The CDR3 runs to 13 residues. Trimming took 8 bases from V and 4 from J, leaving 15 bases between them. Germline assignment: CDR1 MNHNS and CDR2 SASEGT. The DNA of the CDR3 is TGTGCCAGCTTGCGGACAACAGATTACGAGCAGTACTTC. Its protein is CASLRTTDYEQYF.

The J gene is TRBJ1-5, the V gene TRBV28; no firm D call. The CDR3 runs to 12 residues. Trimming stripped 3 bases from V and 6 bases from J, with 6 bases between. CDR1 is MDHEN and CDR2 is SYDVKM in the germline V gene. CDR3 nucleotide sequence: TGTGCCAGCAGTTTTCCAGGTCAGCCCCAGCATTTT. Translation: CASSFPGQPQHF.

This rearrangement joins TRBV7-6 to TRBJ2-2, with D perhaps TRBD2 (7 bases). This CDR3 contains 15 residues. Between the trimmed V and J ends, which lost 0 bases and 7 bases, there was a span of 12 bases. In germline, CDR1 is SGHVS, CDR2 FNYEAQ. CDR3 nucleotides: TGTGCCAGCAGCTTAGCGCGAGGGGGGGACGGGGAGCTGTTTTTT. Translation gives CASSLARGGDGELFF.

V gene TRBV7-2 combines with J gene TRBJ1-4, with a possible D match to TRBD1 (5 bases). This CDR3 spans 13 amino acids. Germline values: CDR1 SGHTA, CDR2 FQGNSA. Between the trimmed V and J ends, which lost 4 bases and 7 bases, there was a span of 10 bases. This CDR3 reads CASSSGRVEKLFF. The CDR3 bases are TGTGCCAGCAGCTCCGGCAGGGTTGAAAAACTGTTTTTT. Using reference TRBV7-2 and TRBJ1-4 for the parts outside the CDR3, the full variable domain is GAGVSQSPSNKVTEKGKDVELRCDPISGHTALYWYRQSLGQGLEFLIYFQGNSAPDKSGLPSDRFSAERTGGSVSTLTIQRTQQEDSAVYLCASSSGRVEKLFFGSGTQLSVL.

The J gene is TRBJ2-1, the V gene TRBV19; 8 bases align to TRBD1. The junction had 4 bases not matched to a gene; V was cut back by 6 bases and J by 6 bases. This CDR3 region has 13 residues. Germline V gene lookup returns CDR1 LNHDA and CDR2 SQIVND (reference sequence). DNA for the CDR3: TGTGCCAGTAGGTCGACAGGGGTCAATGAGCAGTTCTTC. Its protein product is CASRSTGVNEQFF.

The chain couples TRBV4-2 to TRBJ2-1, with 15 bases lining up with TRBD2. After removal of 4 bases from V and 7 bases from J, the junction contained 2 bases not matched to a gene. The germline CDR1 and CDR2 sequences are LGHNA and YNFKEQ. This CDR3 has 15 amino acids. Here the CDR3 reads CASSPGLAGGNEQFF. CDR3 nucleotides: TGTGCCAGCAGCCCGGGACTAGCGGGGGGTAATGAGCAGTTCTTC.

The CDR3 nucleotides are TGTGCCAGCAGCCATATCCCTCGGGGGATTAGGGGCAATCAGCCCCAGCATTTT. Protein product: CASSHIPRGIRGNQPQHF. This chain links TRBV7-9 with TRBJ1-5; perhaps TRBD1 as D (5 bases). CDR1 SEHNR and CDR2 FQNEAQ come from the germline V gene (reference sequence). This CDR3 has 18 amino acids. Trimming stripped 5 bases from V and 2 bases from J, with 22 bases between.

The chain links TRBV9 to TRBJ2-5, with a weak D call TRBD2 (6 bases). Trimming removed 4 bases at V and 3 bases at J, with 22 bases between. Germline values: CDR1 SGDLS, CDR2 YYNGEE. The CDR3 loop spans 17 amino acids. The CDR3 nucleotides read TGTGCCAGCAGCCCCCAGGGAGGACTCACCCAAAAAGAGACCCAGTACTTC. Translation gives CASSPQGGLTQKETQYF.

The chain has TRBV18 and TRBJ2-7; possibly TRBD2 for D (5 bases). Trimming pared 3 bases from V and 2 bases from J, leaving 11 bases between. The CDR3 covers 14 residues. Germline V CDR1 and CDR2: KGHSH, LQKENI. The CDR3 region is CASSPRADTYEQYF. In DNA, the CDR3 is TGTGCCAGCTCACCGAGGGCGGATACCTACGAGCAGTACTTC.

The CDR3 DNA is TGTGCCAGTAGAGGTGCAGGGATGATGACCGGGGAGCTGTTTTTT. Protein sequence: CASRGAGMMTGELFF. The J gene is TRBJ2-2, the V gene TRBV19; perhaps TRBD1 as D (5 bases). V lost 6 bases and J lost 5, with 16 bases in between. The CDR3 is 15 amino acids. CDR1 is LNHDA, CDR2 SQIVND, per germline (reference sequence).

This clone was counted between two and nine times. The V and J genes are TRBV7-3 and TRBJ2-1; weak D call: TRBD2 (5 bases). The CDR3 runs to 15 residues. Deletions cut 3 bases from V and 4 bases from J, with 13 bases between. In germline, CDR1 is SGHTA, CDR2 FQGTGA. CDR3 DNA: TGTGCCAGCAGCTTGACTACGCTGAATTACAATGAGCAGTTCTTC. Translation: CASSLTTLNYNEQFF.

V usage is TRBV6-6 and J usage is TRBJ1-1; 8 bases are shared with TRBD1. With V trimmed by 6 bases and J by 5 bases, 8 bases remained unmatched. The CDR3 length is 14 residues. Germline-derived CDR1 and CDR2 are MNHNY and SVGAGI (reference sequence). This CDR3 is CASSSGQGKTEAFF. The DNA of the CDR3 is TGTGCCAGCAGCTCTGGACAGGGTAAGACTGAAGCTTTCTTT.

V gene TRBV4-3 combines with J gene TRBJ1-2; D may be TRBD1 (6 bases). V was pared by 0 bases and J by 2 bases, with 19 bases between. The CDR3 extends over 18 amino acids. Germline loops: CDR1 LGHNA, CDR2 YSLEER. CDR3 loop: CASSQERRRGARNYGYTF. DNA of the CDR3: TGCGCCAGCAGCCAAGAGAGGCGACGGGGGGCGCGGAACTATGGCTACACCTTC.

This clone was observed once. The chain couples TRBV7-9 to TRBJ1-1; TRBD1 matches 10 bases. Looked up from germline, CDR1 is SEHNR and CDR2 is FQNEAQ (reference sequence). The trim removed 1 base at V and 1 base at J, leaving 0 bases unmatched. The CDR3 spans 15 residues. The CDR3 is CASSLGQGANTEAFF. CDR3 bases: TGTGCCAGCAGCTTAGGACAGGGGGCGAACACTGAAGCTTTCTTT.

The chain is built from TRBV18 and TRBJ1-2; D unclear. CDR3 length: 13 amino acids. The ends were cut back, 6 bases at V and 2 bases at J, with 10 bases in the middle. In germline, CDR1 is KGHSH, CDR2 LQKENI. The CDR3 spells CASSQAPNYGYTF. In DNA, the CDR3 is TGTGCCAGCTCGCAAGCTCCAAACTATGGCTACACCTTC.

CDR3 residues: CASSQDGTGRNYGYTF. The CDR3 DNA follows: TGTGCCAGCAGCCAAGACGGGACAGGAAGGAACTATGGCTACACCTTC. V gene TRBV4-2 combines with J gene TRBJ1-2; the match to TRBD1 covers 8 bases. The germline V gene encodes CDR1 LGHNA and CDR2 YNFKEQ. The J segment lost 2 bases and the V segment lost 0 bases, leaving 5 bases of the junction unmatched. CDR3 length: 16 residues.

V gene TRBV9 combines with J gene TRBJ2-3; perhaps TRBD2 as D (7 bases). Germline loops: CDR1 SGDLS, CDR2 YYNGEE. Trimming removed 2 bases at V and 6 bases at J, with 19 bases between. The CDR3 has 16 residues. The CDR3 region has the DNA TGTGCCAGCAGCGTGAGGGTGGGGGGGCCGGTTGATACGCAGTATTTT. Translated, it gives CASSVRVGGPVDTQYF.

The chain combines TRBV7-2 with TRBJ2-3, with D tentatively TRBD2 (5 bases). Germline values: CDR1 SGHTA, CDR2 FQGNSA. CDR3 length: 15 amino acids. The V end lost 1 base, the J end lost 2 bases, and 10 bases lay between the germline ends. CDR3 in amino acids: CASSLEPGYTDTQYF. The CDR3 region has the DNA TGTGCCAGCAGCTTAGAACCGGGGTACACAGATACGCAGTATTTT.

The chain joins TRBV20-1 to TRBJ2-1, with 8 bases lining up with TRBD1. The ends lost 5 bases at V and 14 bases at J; junction bases unmatched: 8. CDR3 length: 11 residues. Germline loops: CDR1 DFQATT, CDR2 SNEGSKA (reference sequence). The DNA for the CDR3 is TGCAGTGCTTCCCCCGGGACAGGAAAGTTCTTC. Its translation: CSASPGTGKFF.

As DNA, the CDR3 is TGTGCCAGCAGTTTCCTGGACAGGGCCAACTATGGCTACACCTTC. Protein sequence: CASSFLDRANYGYTF. V usage is TRBV6-5 and J usage is TRBJ1-2; 8 bases line up with TRBD1. Germline CDR1 and CDR2: MNHEY and SVGAGI. The CDR3 extends over 15 amino acids. V was clipped by 4 bases and J by 2 bases; unmatched bases: 6.